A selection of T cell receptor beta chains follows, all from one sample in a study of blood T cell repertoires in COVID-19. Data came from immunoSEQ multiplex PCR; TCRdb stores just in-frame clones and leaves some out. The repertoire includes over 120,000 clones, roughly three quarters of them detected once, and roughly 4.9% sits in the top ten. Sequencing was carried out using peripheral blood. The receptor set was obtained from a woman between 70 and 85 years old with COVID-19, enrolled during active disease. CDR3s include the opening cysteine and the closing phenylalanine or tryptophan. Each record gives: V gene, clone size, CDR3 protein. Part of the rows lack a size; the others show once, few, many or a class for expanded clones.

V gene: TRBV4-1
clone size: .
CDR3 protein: CASSQVGAGTDTQYF

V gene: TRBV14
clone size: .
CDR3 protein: CASSPGTGEFRGYTF

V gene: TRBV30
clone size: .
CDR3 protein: CAWSSPGQDFRSPLHF

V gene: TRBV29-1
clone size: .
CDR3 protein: CSVGGLNQPQHF

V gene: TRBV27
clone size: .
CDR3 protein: CASSLIRIGGVDTEAFF

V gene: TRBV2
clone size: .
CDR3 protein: CASSDLSVLDPTQANYGYTF

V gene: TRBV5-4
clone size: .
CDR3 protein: CASSRAGGMSTDTQYF

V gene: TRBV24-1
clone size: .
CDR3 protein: CATSDPPAAEGYTF

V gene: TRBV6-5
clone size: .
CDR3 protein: CASSYAGSYGYTF

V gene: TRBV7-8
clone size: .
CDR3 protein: CASSLHTANSPLHF

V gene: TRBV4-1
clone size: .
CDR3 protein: CASSPDPDSRFQHF

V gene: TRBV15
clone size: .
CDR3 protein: CATSREQGMGEKLFF

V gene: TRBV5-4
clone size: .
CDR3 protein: CASRPGTGYEQYF

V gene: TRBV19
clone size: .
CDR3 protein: CASQSSGATEAFF

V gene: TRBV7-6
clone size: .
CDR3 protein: CASSLWTSGGQETQYF

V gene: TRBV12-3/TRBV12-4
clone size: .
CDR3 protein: CASSTSTGELFF

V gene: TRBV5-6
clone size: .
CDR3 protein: CASRARSSGPSTDTQYF

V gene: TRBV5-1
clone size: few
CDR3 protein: CASRGGAKNTGELFF

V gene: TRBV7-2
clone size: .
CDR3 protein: CASSLLAGGNNSPLHF

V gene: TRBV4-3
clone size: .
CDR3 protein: CASSQGTGGSGANVLTF

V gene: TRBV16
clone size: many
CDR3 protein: CASSPGAYEQYF

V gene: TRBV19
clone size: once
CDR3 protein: CASSIPGAGQPQHF

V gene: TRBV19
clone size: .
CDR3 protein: CASSMKGDTEAFF

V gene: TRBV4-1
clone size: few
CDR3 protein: CASSPRASGGKYQETQYF

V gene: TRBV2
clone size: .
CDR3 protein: CASSRGQFEITDTQYF

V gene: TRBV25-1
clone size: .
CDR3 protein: CASRSVTDTQYF

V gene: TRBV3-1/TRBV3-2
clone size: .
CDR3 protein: CASSLGTVSNQPQHF

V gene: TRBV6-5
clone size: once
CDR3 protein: CASTQVQGWNSPLHF

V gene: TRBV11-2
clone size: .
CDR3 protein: CASSTGPSGNTIYF

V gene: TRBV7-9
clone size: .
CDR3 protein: CASSGAQGQTNTGELFF

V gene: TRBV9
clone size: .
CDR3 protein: CASSPSRFGDGELFF

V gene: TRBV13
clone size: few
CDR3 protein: CASSQRGVASGYNEQFF

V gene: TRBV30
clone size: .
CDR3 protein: CAWRAKGSTDTQYF

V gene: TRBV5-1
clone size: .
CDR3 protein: CASSPRSQYNEQFF

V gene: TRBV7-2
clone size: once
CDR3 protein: CASSKGQANTEAFF

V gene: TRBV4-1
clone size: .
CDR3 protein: CASSAADTDTQYF

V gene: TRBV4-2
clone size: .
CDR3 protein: CASSHPGQPYYGYTF

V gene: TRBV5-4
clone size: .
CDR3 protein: CASSLKTINEQFF

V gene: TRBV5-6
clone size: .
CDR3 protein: CASNSWDSYEQYF

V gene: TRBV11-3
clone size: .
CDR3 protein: CASSLGGTGHHEQYF

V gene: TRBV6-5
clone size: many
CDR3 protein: CASRDRDPPYEQYF

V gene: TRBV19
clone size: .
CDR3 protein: CASSMQQTMGNTIYF

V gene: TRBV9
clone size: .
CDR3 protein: CASSVGGQNTEAFF

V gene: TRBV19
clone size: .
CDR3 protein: CASSIEVRNTEAFF

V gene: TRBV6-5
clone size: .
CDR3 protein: CASSSRDRGRFQHF

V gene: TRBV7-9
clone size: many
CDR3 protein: CASSLTEYNEQFF

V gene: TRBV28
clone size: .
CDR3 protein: CASSLSSPGAAWNTIYF

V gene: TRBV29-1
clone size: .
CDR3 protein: CSVEVLDRGFWTEAFF

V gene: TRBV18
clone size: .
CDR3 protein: CASAGPDNEKLFF

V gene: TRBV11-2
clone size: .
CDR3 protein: CASSLVRGQGEKLFF

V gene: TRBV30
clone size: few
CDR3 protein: CAWSFRQVATNEKLFF

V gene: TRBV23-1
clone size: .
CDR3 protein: CASSQSIGAGARQPQHF

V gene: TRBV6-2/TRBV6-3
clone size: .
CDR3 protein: CASSYSRGGARTVYEQYF

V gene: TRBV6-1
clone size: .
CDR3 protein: CASSEEVRGSQPQHF

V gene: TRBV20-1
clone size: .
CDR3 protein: CSASALVSNEQFF